The 21 T cell receptor beta chains below all came from one sample that was sequenced in a study of cytomegalovirus exposure and HLA in healthy donors. The PCR ran on 60 Vbeta and 13 Jbeta primers. Generated by immunoSEQ multiplex PCR, the TCRdb table keeps only in-frame clones and is missing some. Of some 32,000 clones in the sample, approximately 87% were seen once. The sample comprised PBMCs. These receptor sequences come from a boy aged 5-17 years in good health and CMV-seronegative.

CDR3 DNA sequence: TGTGCCAGCAGCGTAGCTACGGCTAGCGGGGGGGATATTTCCTACGAGCAGTACTTC. Translating gives CASSVATASGGDISYEQYF. This chain links TRBV9 with TRBJ2-7; 12 bases agree with TRBD2. The CDR3 loop spans 19 amino acids. Per the germline V gene, CDR1 is SGDLS and CDR2 is YYNGEE. V lost 0 bases and J lost 1; bases outside the gene matches: 11. Supplemented by reference TRBV9 and TRBJ2-7, the full variable domain reads DSGVTQTPKHLITATGQRVTLRCSPRSGDLSVYWYQQSLDQGLQFLIQYYNGEERAKGNILERFSAQQFPDLHSELNLSSLELGDSALYFCASSVATASGGDISYEQYFGPGTRLTVT.

The genes are TRBV19 and TRBJ1-5, with 7 bases lining up with TRBD1. Unmatched junction bases numbered 3, after V lost 8 bases and J lost 2 bases. In germline, CDR1 is LNHDA, CDR2 SQIVND (reference sequence). The CDR3 consists of 13 residues. Written as DNA, the CDR3 is TGTGCCAGTGCTGGACAGGGCAATCAGCCCCAGCATTTT. Its translation is CASAGQGNQPQHF.

The chain joins TRBV10-3 to TRBJ2-5; TRBD2 matches 11 bases. This CDR3 has 15 amino acids. The V gene end was trimmed by 6 bases and the J gene end by 5 bases; junction bases not matched to a gene: 8. From germline, CDR1 is ENHRY and CDR2 SYGVKD. The CDR3 nucleotides read TGTGCCATCAGCAGGGGACTAGCGGTAGGGGAGACCCAGTACTTC. Protein sequence: CAISRGLAVGETQYF.

This chain links TRBV6-1 with TRBJ2-3, with TRBD1 matching over 7 bases. With 4 bases clipped from V and 1 base from J, the junction kept 2 bases outside the gene matches. Germline V lookup: CDR1 MNHNS, CDR2 SASEGT. The CDR3 is 14 residues long. For the CDR3, the DNA is TGTGCCAGCAGTGTGGGACAGCGCACAGATACGCAGTATTTT. This codes for CASSVGQRTDTQYF.

A note on this clone: A read error may produce the germline difference seen at one junction end. The identical CDR3 is also encoded by other nucleotide sequences in the sample. The chain couples TRBV18 to TRBJ1-6; 9 nucleotides match TRBD1. The germline CDR1 and CDR2 sequences are KGHSH and LQKENI. This CDR3 contains 16 residues. The CDR3 loop reads CASSPPQGASNSPLHF. The CDR3 DNA sequence: TGTGCCAGCTCACCTCCACAGGGGGCTTCTAATTCGCCCCTCCACTTT.

V usage is TRBV7-3 and J usage is TRBJ2-1, with 10 bases identical to TRBD1. Trimming took 4 bases from V and 8 from J; bases not matched to a gene: 2. From germline, CDR1 is SGHTA and CDR2 FQGTGA. This CDR3 is 13 amino acids long. CDR3 sequence: CASSSTGGHEQFF. CDR3 nucleotide sequence: TGTGCCAGCAGCTCGACAGGGGGCCATGAGCAGTTCTTC.

This chain uses TRBV27 with TRBJ2-7, with D maybe TRBD2 (6 bases). Germline V gene sequence: CDR1 MNHEY, CDR2 SMNVEV (reference sequence). The V end was cut by 0 bases, the J end by 6 bases, with 15 bases between. The CDR3 contains 15 residues. This CDR3 reads CASSLSEGSEREQYF. As DNA, the CDR3 is TGTGCCAGCAGTTTATCGGAGGGGTCTGAGCGCGAGCAGTACTTC.

The chain couples TRBV15 to TRBJ2-1; TRBD1 matches 9 bases. CDR1 is LNHNV and CDR2 is YYDKDF in the germline V gene (reference sequence). This CDR3 region has 16 residues. Germline trimming cut 0 bases from V and 8 bases from J; bases unmatched to any gene: 8. The DNA of the CDR3 is TGTGCCACCAGCAGAGATAGGGGGACAGGGTTCCATGAGCAGTTCTTC. This codes for CATSRDRGTGFHEQFF.

The CDR3 loop reads CASSILGRGMGNEQFF. The CDR3 region has the DNA TGTGCCAGTAGTATCTTAGGACGGGGGATGGGCAATGAGCAGTTCTTC. V is TRBV19 and J is TRBJ2-1, with D possibly matching TRBD2 (6 bases). The CDR3 length is 16 residues. Deletions cut 3 bases from V and 6 bases from J, with 18 bases between. In germline, CDR1 is LNHDA, CDR2 SQIVND (reference sequence). The full variable domain, with the rest looked up from reference TRBV19 and TRBJ2-1, is DGGITQSPKYLFRKEGQNVTLSCEQNLNHDAMYWYRQDPGQGLRLIYYSQIVNDFQKGDIAEGYSVSREKKESFPLTVTSAQKNPTAFYLCASSILGRGMGNEQFFGPGTRLTVL.

The V and J genes are TRBV5-4 and TRBJ1-2; unclear D gene. There are 11 residues in the CDR3. Germline V gives CDR1 SGHNT, CDR2 YYREEE (reference sequence). CDR3 in amino acids: CASGDLYGYTF. Here the CDR3 DNA reads TGTGCTAGCGGAGACCTCTATGGCTACACCTTC. Using reference TRBV5-4 and TRBJ1-2 for the parts outside the CDR3, the full variable domain is ETGVTQSPTHLIKTRGQQVTLRCSSQSGHNTVSWYQQALGQGPQFIFQYYREEENGRGNFPPRFSGLQFPNYSSELNVNALELDDSALYLCASGDLYGYTFGSGTRLTVV.

This chain joins TRBV5-1 and TRBJ1-1; D possibly corresponds to TRBD1 (5 bases). Trimming shortened V by 0 bases and J by 3 bases, and 12 bases separated the two germline ends. Germline CDR1 reads SGHRS; CDR2 reads YFSETQ. The CDR3 has 15 amino acids. The CDR3 region has the DNA TGCGCCAGCAGCTTGGATGCAGGGTGGTACACTGAAGCTTTCTTT. Translation: CASSLDAGWYTEAFF.

The chain carries TRBV7-9 and TRBJ2-7, with D possibly matching TRBD1 (5 bases). CDR1 SEHNR and CDR2 FQNEAQ come from the germline V gene (reference sequence). The CDR3 totals 13 residues. CDR3 DNA sequence: TGTTCCACCAGAGACTTGGACAACTACGAGCAGTACTTC. Translating gives CSTRDLDNYEQYF.

The chain links TRBV2 to TRBJ2-7; maybe TRBD1 (7 bases). Looked up from germline, CDR1 is SNHLY and CDR2 is FYNNEI. The ends were cut back, 4 bases at V and 7 bases at J, with 17 bases in the middle. The CDR3 sequence is 14 residues long. CDR3 in amino acids: CASSGGTGAGEQYF. The CDR3 DNA is TGTGCCAGCAGTGGGGGAACAGGGGCGGGGGAGCAGTACTTC. Looking up the rest from reference TRBV2 and TRBJ2-7 gives the full variable domain: EPEVTQTPSHQVTQMGQEVILRCVPISNHLYFYWYRQILGQKVEFLVSFYNNEISEKSEIFDDQFSVERPDGSNFTLKIRSTKLEDSAMYFCASSGGTGAGEQYFGPGTRLTVT.

The chain employs TRBV15 and TRBJ2-4; D call uncertain. V was cut by 1 base and J by 0 bases, with 4 bases left in between. The CDR3 length is 14 residues. CDR1 and CDR2 from the germline V gene are LNHNV and YYDKDF (reference sequence). The DNA of the CDR3 is TGTGCCACCAGCAGAGGACTAGCCAAAAACATTCAGTACTTC. It codes for CATSRGLAKNIQYF.

The rearrangement uses TRBV19 and TRBJ1-1; D is undetermined. Germline CDR1 and CDR2: LNHDA and SQIVND (reference sequence). The CDR3 has 13 residues. V was trimmed by 6 bases and J by 0 bases, leaving 8 bases between them. The CDR3 DNA reads as TGTGCCAGTAGCCAACAGCTGAACACTGAAGCTTTCTTT. Amino acid sequence: CASSQQLNTEAFF. The variable domain in full, with the rest retrieved from reference TRBV19 and TRBJ1-1, is DGGITQSPKYLFRKEGQNVTLSCEQNLNHDAMYWYRQDPGQGLRLIYYSQIVNDFQKGDIAEGYSVSREKKESFPLTVTSAQKNPTAFYLCASSQQLNTEAFFGQGTRLTVV.

The rearrangement uses TRBV6-1 and TRBJ2-1; 12 bases map to TRBD2. V was pared by 6 bases and J by 4 bases, with 10 bases of the junction left unmatched. The germline V gene has CDR1 MNHNS and CDR2 SASEGT. The CDR3 runs 17 residues. CDR3 in DNA: TGTGCCAGCAGCGAAACTAGCGGGGGGCCTCGATACAATGAGCAGTTCTTC. As protein: CASSETSGGPRYNEQFF.

The V call is TRBV4-2, the J call TRBJ2-3, with 13 nucleotides matching TRBD2. The V gene's germline CDR1 is LGHNA and CDR2 YNFKEQ. The CDR3 is 17 amino acids. Unmatched junction bases numbered 1, after V lost 1 base and J lost 0 bases. The CDR3 loop is CASSQGLAGGSTDTQYF. CDR3 in DNA: TGTGCCAGCAGCCAAGGACTAGCGGGGGGAAGCACAGATACGCAGTATTTT.

The chain is built from TRBV7-8 and TRBJ2-1; D is perhaps TRBD1 (5 bases). The CDR3 spans 15 residues. Deletions cut 7 bases from V and 4 bases from J, with 17 bases between. Looked up from germline, CDR1 is SGHVS and CDR2 is FQNEAQ. This CDR3 is CASTMTVRGYNEQFF. CDR3 bases: TGTGCCAGCACCATGACAGTAAGGGGATACAATGAGCAGTTCTTC.

V gene TRBV7-9 combines with J gene TRBJ2-5; no reliable D call. CDR3 length equals 14 residues. V gave up 2 bases and J gave up 2 bases, with 9 bases separating them. CDR1 is SEHNR and CDR2 is FQNEAQ in the germline V gene (reference sequence). CDR3 in amino acids: CASSLRIEQETQYF. The CDR3 bases are TGTGCCAGCAGCTTACGAATAGAGCAAGAGACCCAGTACTTC.

The chain joins TRBV6-5 to TRBJ1-4; D uncertain. CDR3 length equals 13 residues. In germline, CDR1 is MNHEY, CDR2 SVGAGI. Trimming removed 2 bases from V and 8 bases from J, with 9 bases in between. This CDR3 is CASSYGREEKLFF. Here the CDR3 DNA reads TGTGCCAGCAGTTACGGGAGGGAAGAAAAACTGTTTTTT.

V and J are TRBV7-9 and TRBJ2-1; the match to TRBD2 covers 8 bases. The CDR3 is 15 residues long. Germline V gene sequence: CDR1 SEHNR, CDR2 FQNEAQ (reference sequence). The V segment lost 1 base and the J segment 2 bases; nucleotides outside the gene matches: 1. The CDR3 nucleotides are TGTGCCAGCAGCTTAGGCGGGGGGCCCTACAATGAGCAGTTCTTC. Protein product: CASSLGGGPYNEQFF.